This TCR beta chain comes out of a study of cytomegalovirus exposure and HLA in healthy donors. The data were produced by immunoSEQ multiplex PCR, yet TCRdb's version contains in-frame clones alone and is incomplete. The sample holds 90,000 to 110,000 clones, 88% seen once. On this clone: Its antigen is currently unknown.

CDR3 length: 15 residues. With 3 bases clipped from V and 5 bases from J, the junction kept 7 bases outside the gene matches. Per the germline V gene, CDR1 is SNHLY and CDR2 is FYNNEI. Study-level findings and limits: Confirmation in vitro established that a few CMV-associated chains were specific for CMV antigens.

The sequencing sample was made of PBMCs. The sequence came from a woman between 18 and 30 years old in good health and CMV-seronegative. The chain employs TRBV2 and TRBJ2-4; 7 positions agree with TRBD2. CDR3 sequence: CASSDGRGDENIQYF. The CDR3 nucleotides are TGTGCCAGCAGTGATGGGAGGGGCGATGAAAACATTCAGTACTTC.